These 29 T cell receptor beta chains share one sample of origin, sequenced in a study of blood T cell repertoires in COVID-19. Measured with immunoSEQ multiplex PCR; TCRdb has only the in-frame clones, and not every one. This table has approximately 290,000 clones, roughly 92% appearing once. The sample consisted of peripheral blood. Receptors were obtained from a woman aged 30 to 39 with COVID-19, enrolled during active disease.

V usage is TRBV6-2 or TRBV6-3 and J usage is TRBJ1-5; 9 nucleotides match TRBD1. This CDR3 is 19 amino acids long. Germline V gene lookup returns CDR1 MNHEY and CDR2 SVGEGT. Trimming removed 6 bases from V and 0 bases from J; junction bases left unmatched: 15. The DNA of the CDR3 is TGTGCCAGCAGCCCTTACGGGACAGGGTATTTTTATAGCAATCAGCCCCAGCATTTT. Translating it yields CASSPYGTGYFYSNQPQHF.

The rearrangement joins TRBV19 to TRBJ1-1, with 7 bases lining up with TRBD1. This CDR3 is 15 amino acids long. Germline values: CDR1 LNHDA, CDR2 SQIVND (reference sequence). Unmatched junction bases numbered 11, after V lost 7 bases and J lost 3 bases. CDR3 sequence: CASTKIDRDDTEAFF. The CDR3 coding sequence is TGTGCCAGTACCAAAATCGACAGGGACGACACTGAAGCTTTCTTT.

The CDR3 nucleotides read TGTGCCAGTTCGGGACTAGCGGGGGCGCGGGGGACCCAGTACTTC. Protein product: CASSGLAGARGTQYF. The J gene is TRBJ2-5, the V gene TRBV6-5, with 14 bases lining up with TRBD2. The germline V gene encodes CDR1 MNHEY and CDR2 SVGAGI. CDR3 length equals 15 residues. V trimming: 9 bases; J trimming: 7 bases; junction bases outside the gene matches: 10.

V is TRBV28 and J is TRBJ2-7, with D maybe TRBD2 (5 bases). This CDR3 has 15 residues. Germline V gene data show CDR1 as MDHEN and CDR2 as SYDVKM. The V end was cut by 4 bases, the J end by 2 bases, with 15 bases between. CDR3 protein: CASSSSPGFPYEQYF. As DNA, the CDR3 is TGTGCCAGCAGTTCTTCCCCGGGGTTCCCCTACGAGCAGTACTTC.

The chain uses TRBV7-9 and TRBJ2-7, with TRBD1 matching 11 bases. Germline loops: CDR1 SEHNR, CDR2 FQNEAQ (reference sequence). V shed 1 base and J 2 bases; nucleotides not matched to a gene: 1. There are 15 residues in the CDR3. The CDR3 loop is CASSLGGQGAYEQYF. Written as DNA, the CDR3 is TGTGCCAGCAGCTTAGGGGGACAGGGGGCCTACGAGCAGTACTTC. Looking up the rest from reference TRBV7-9 and TRBJ2-7 gives the full variable domain: DTGVSQNPRHKITKRGQNVTFRCDPISEHNRLYWYRQTLGQGPEFLTYFQNEAQLEKSRLLSDRFSAERPKGSFSTLEIQRTEQGDSAMYLCASSLGGQGAYEQYFGPGTRLTVT.

The genes are TRBV24-1 and TRBJ1-5; the match to TRBD1 covers 11 bases. With 3 bases clipped from V and 5 bases from J, the junction kept 2 bases outside the gene matches. Looked up from germline, CDR1 is KGHDR and CDR2 is SFDVKD. The CDR3 loop spans 15 amino acids. The CDR3 DNA sequence: TGTGCCACCAGTGATCGGACAGGGGGCTATCAGCCCCAGCATTTT. Amino acid sequence: CATSDRTGGYQPQHF.

The CDR3, as DNA: TGTGCCAGCAGCCGGACAGGGGCGCAAGAGACCCAGTACTTC. It yields the protein CASSRTGAQETQYF. The rearrangement links TRBV11-2 to TRBJ2-5; TRBD1 matches at 9 bases. CDR3 length equals 14 residues. In germline, CDR1 is SGHAT, CDR2 FQNNGV. V lost 5 bases to trimming and J lost 2 bases; unmatched junction nucleotides: 3.

J is TRBJ1-1 and V is TRBV21-1; the table's D gene call, TRBD1, was not cross checked with the DNA. TRBV21-1 is assigned pseudogene status. The CDR3 sequence is 15 residues long. CDR3 DNA sequence: TGTGCCAGCAGCAAAGGACACCTAATGAACACTGAAGCTTTCTTT. Translation: CASSKGHLMNTEAFF.

Ten or more counts support this clone. The chain is built from TRBV2 and TRBJ2-7; a possible D gene is TRBD2 (5 bases). The CDR3 spans 13 residues. V lost 10 bases and J lost 3, with 16 bases in between. Germline V gene sequence: CDR1 SNHLY, CDR2 FYNNEI. Here the CDR3 reads CATQRIGDYEQYF. CDR3 in DNA: TGTGCCACCCAAAGGATCGGGGACTACGAGCAGTACTTC. The full variable domain, in which reference TRBV2 and TRBJ2-7 provide the parts outside the CDR3, is EPEVTQTPSHQVTQMGQEVILRCVPISNHLYFYWYRQILGQKVEFLVSFYNNEISEKSEIFDDQFSVERPDGSNFTLKIRSTKLEDSAMYFCATQRIGDYEQYFGPGTRLTVT.

V is TRBV5-1 and J is TRBJ1-2; 7 nucleotides align to TRBD1. This CDR3 region has 13 residues. The ends lost 0 bases at V and 6 bases at J; junction bases unmatched: 2. Germline CDR1 reads SGHRS; CDR2 reads YFSETQ. The CDR3 spells CASSLGTGDGYTF. The CDR3 DNA is TGCGCCAGCAGCTTGGGTACAGGGGATGGCTACACCTTC. Supplemented by reference TRBV5-1 and TRBJ1-2, the full variable domain reads KAGVTQTPRYLIKTRGQQVTLSCSPISGHRSVSWYQQTPGQGLQFLFEYFSETQRNKGNFPGRFSGRQFSNSRSEMNVSTLELGDSALYLCASSLGTGDGYTFGSGTRLTVV.

This rearrangement joins TRBV15 to TRBJ2-1; tentative D call: TRBD2 (5 bases). Trimming took off 0 bases at V and 10 bases at J, with 19 bases between the two ends. Germline V gene data show CDR1 as LNHNV and CDR2 as YYDKDF (reference sequence). The CDR3 has 16 residues. CDR3 DNA: TGTGCCACCAGCAGAGAGGCATCCCGCGGGTCCGGCGAGCAGTTCTTC. This translates into CATSREASRGSGEQFF. Drawing the rest from reference TRBV15 and TRBJ2-1, the complete variable domain is DAMVIQNPRYQVTQFGKPVTLSCSQTLNHNVMYWYQQKSSQAPKLLFHYYDKDFNNEADTPDNFQSRRPNTSFCFLDIRSPGLGDTAMYLCATSREASRGSGEQFFGPGTRLTVL.

The chain uses TRBV4-1 and TRBJ2-7, with 9 bases that match TRBD2. CDR1 and CDR2 from the germline V gene are MGHRA and YSYEKL. The V and J ends lost 1 base and 4 bases, in that order; junction bases with no gene match: 8. This CDR3 spans 16 amino acids. The CDR3 sequence is CASSQGGGRASYEQYF. CDR3 in DNA: TGCGCCAGCAGCCAAGGGGGCGGGAGGGCCTCGTACGAGCAGTACTTC.

The gene calls are TRBV19 and TRBJ1-1; D gene unclear. Trimming cost V 5 bases and J 2 bases, with 9 bases left between them. The CDR3 runs to 13 residues. Per the germline V gene, CDR1 is LNHDA and CDR2 is SQIVND (reference sequence). The CDR3, as DNA: TGTGCCAGTAGTCATACGGTAAACACTGAAGCTTTCTTT. As protein: CASSHTVNTEAFF.

V is TRBV5-1 and J is TRBJ1-3, with 8 bases fitting TRBD1. Germline loops: CDR1 SGHRS, CDR2 YFSETQ. This CDR3 region has 16 residues. V lost 4 bases and J lost 0; bases outside the gene matches: 6. CDR3 sequence (DNA): TGCGCCAGCAGCACGGGACAGGAGTTCTCTGGAAACACCATATATTTT. It yields the protein CASSTGQEFSGNTIYF.

CDR3 nucleotide sequence: TGTGCCAGTAGTCCCCGGGACAGGGTGAGCACTGAAGCTTTCTTT. It translates to CASSPRDRVSTEAFF. This chain joins TRBV19 and TRBJ1-1, with TRBD1 matching 9 bases. The CDR3 sequence is 15 residues long. The trim removed 5 bases at V and 4 bases at J, leaving 8 bases unmatched. Looked up from germline, CDR1 is LNHDA and CDR2 is SQIVND (reference sequence).

For the CDR3, the DNA is TGTGCAAGTCGCTTAGCCAAGGGCTTAGCGGGAGACCTCCACGAGCAGTACTTC. This encodes CASRLAKGLAGDLHEQYF. The chain joins TRBV12-2 to TRBJ2-7; the table gives TRBD2 as D, unverified against the DNA. TRBV12-2 is given as a pseudogene. There are 18 residues in the CDR3.

The V and J genes are TRBV5-4 and TRBJ2-1, with 12 bases aligning to TRBD2. Looked up from germline, CDR1 is SGHNT and CDR2 is YYREEE (reference sequence). J was trimmed by 5 bases and V by 4 bases; bases with no gene match: 7. The CDR3 is 16 residues long. CDR3: CASSEPSSGRDNEQFF. The DNA of the CDR3 is TGTGCCAGCAGCGAGCCCTCTAGCGGGAGGGACAATGAGCAGTTCTTC.

The V and J genes are TRBV12-3 or TRBV12-4 and TRBJ2-1, with D tentatively TRBD2 (6 bases). This CDR3 has 12 amino acids. V was pared by 6 bases and J by 6 bases, with 9 bases between. The CDR3 loop reads CASSRDFNEQFF. CDR3 nucleotides: TGTGCCAGCAGCCGGGACTTCAATGAGCAGTTCTTC.

This chain links TRBV5-8 with TRBJ2-5; perhaps TRBD2 as D (6 bases). The CDR3 sequence is 16 residues long. The germline CDR1 and CDR2 sequences are SGHTS and YDEGEE. Trimming removed 4 bases from V and 0 bases from J, with 16 bases in between. In nucleotides, the CDR3 is TGTGCCAGCAGCCCGGTTTTGCGGGGAAACCAAGAGACCCAGTACTTC. Translation gives CASSPVLRGNQETQYF.

The chain carries TRBV7-9 and TRBJ2-1; 9 bases are shared with TRBD2. V gave up 3 bases and J gave up 8 bases; unmatched junction bases: 11. Germline CDR1 SEHNR, CDR2 FQNEAQ (reference sequence). The CDR3 consists of 16 residues. CDR3 nucleotides: TGTGCCAGCAGCTTCGTCGCCGGGACTAGCCTCCATGAGCAGTTCTTC. It translates to CASSFVAGTSLHEQFF.

This chain uses TRBV19 with TRBJ2-1; D not certain. Trimming cost V 2 bases and J 0 bases, with 8 bases left between them. Germline V CDR1 and CDR2: LNHDA, SQIVND (reference sequence). There are 15 residues in the CDR3. In nucleotides, the CDR3 is TGTGCCAGTAGTATAATAGTGAGCTCCTACAATGAGCAGTTCTTC. It encodes CASSIIVSSYNEQFF. The variable domain in full, completed from reference TRBV19 and TRBJ2-1, reads DGGITQSPKYLFRKEGQNVTLSCEQNLNHDAMYWYRQDPGQGLRLIYYSQIVNDFQKGDIAEGYSVSREKKESFPLTVTSAQKNPTAFYLCASSIIVSSYNEQFFGPGTRLTVL.

This rearrangement joins TRBV28 to TRBJ2-7; a possible D gene is TRBD1 (6 bases). The CDR3 sequence is 15 residues long. Germline loops: CDR1 MDHEN, CDR2 SYDVKM. The germline V and J ends were trimmed by 5 bases and 2 bases, with 16 bases remaining between them. The CDR3 sequence is CASSPLGGRPYEQYF. The CDR3 region has the DNA TGTGCCAGCAGTCCCTTAGGGGGTCGCCCCTACGAGCAGTACTTC.

The gene calls are TRBV3-1 (or the pseudogene TRBV3-2) and TRBJ1-6, with D hard to call. V was pared by 2 bases and J by 9 bases, with 11 bases between. The length of the CDR3 is 14 residues. CDR1 is LGHDT, CDR2 YNNKEL, per germline (reference sequence). This chain's CDR3 is CASSQPLGSSPLHF. The CDR3 region has the DNA TGTGCCAGCAGCCAACCTCTTGGCAGTTCACCCCTCCACTTT.

The chain is built from TRBV9 and TRBJ2-7; no clear D. Germline CDR1 reads SGDLS; CDR2 reads YYNGEE. The CDR3 runs to 14 residues. Trimming took off 1 base at V and 0 bases at J, with 8 bases between the two ends. The CDR3 loop is CASSVLDFSYEQYF. The CDR3 DNA follows: TGTGCCAGCAGCGTACTAGACTTCTCCTACGAGCAGTACTTC.

The V call is TRBV5-4, the J call TRBJ1-1; possible D gene TRBD1, 5 bases. Trimming stripped 0 bases from V and 8 bases from J, with 14 bases between. The CDR3 has 14 amino acids. CDR1 is SGHNT, CDR2 YYREEE, per germline (reference sequence). The CDR3, as DNA: TGTGCCAGCAGCTTGGCAGCGGGGGTAGAGGAAGCTTTCTTT. Residues: CASSLAAGVEEAFF.

Details on this clone: One end of the junction fails to match germline, which may point to a read error. The chain uses TRBV27 and TRBJ2-3; D perhaps matches TRBD1 (6 bases). This CDR3 has 14 residues. CDR1 is MNHEY, CDR2 SMNVEV, per germline (reference sequence). The DNA for the CDR3 is TGTGCCAGCAGTTTAGAAGGTCAGGGGACACGGATTCATTTT. Protein: CASSLEGQGTRIHF.

The chain has TRBV18 and TRBJ1-2; unclear D gene. V was pared by 3 bases and J by 3 bases, with 8 bases between. The CDR3 length is 13 residues. CDR1 KGHSH and CDR2 LQKENI come from the germline V gene. The CDR3: CASSPRQDYGYTF. The CDR3 nucleotides read TGTGCCAGCTCACCTCGTCAGGACTATGGCTACACCTTC.

The chain combines TRBV5-5 with TRBJ2-3, with 7 positions matching TRBD1. CDR1 is SGHKS and CDR2 is YYEKEE in the germline V gene (reference sequence). This CDR3 is 15 amino acids long. With V trimmed by 4 bases and J by 2 bases, 7 bases remained unmatched. The DNA for the CDR3 is TGTGCCAGCAGCAATGAGGGGGCGTCCACAGATACGCAGTATTTT. Amino acids: CASSNEGASTDTQYF.

This chain links TRBV27 with TRBJ2-2, with D uncertain. Germline loops: CDR1 MNHEY, CDR2 SMNVEV (reference sequence). V shed 6 bases and J shed 2 bases, with 13 bases lying between them. The CDR3 contains 15 residues. CDR3 protein: CASSPGRLNTGELFF. The CDR3 bases are TGTGCCAGCAGCCCCGGCAGGCTTAACACCGGGGAGCTGTTTTTT.